This T cell receptor beta chain was sequenced during a study of blood T cells in healthy people across ages. On the study more broadly: About one barcoded beta molecule per two T cells was captured by template switching.

Comment on this clonotype: The junction departs from germline at one end; a sequencing error may be responsible.

Next came a second PCR, run for about 7 to 12 cycles, which used a sample-barcoded 5' primer along with a J-beta primer mix. TCRdb analysed the 5' RACE reads with MiXCR anew, one entry per CDR3 protein. The sample records around 990,000 distinct CDR3 sequences, under 30% being singletons. Germline V gene sequence: CDR1 SGHTA, CDR2 FQGTGA. There are 14 residues in the CDR3. The sample was also linked to a second study, of T cells of mothers and their children. Turning to that study: For cDNA synthesis, the complete extracted RNA was used (around 1.4 ug per 15 ul). Related mother-child pairs showed slightly higher but non-significant overlap than unrelated pairs.

The sequence came from a girl aged 2 to 9 in good health. V and J are TRBV7-3 and TRBJ2-1, with D unresolved. The sample was blood. CDR3 sequence reads: CASSLNRIGNERFF. In DNA, the CDR3 is TGTGCCAGCAGCTTAAATAGGATTGGCAATGAGCGGTTCTTC.